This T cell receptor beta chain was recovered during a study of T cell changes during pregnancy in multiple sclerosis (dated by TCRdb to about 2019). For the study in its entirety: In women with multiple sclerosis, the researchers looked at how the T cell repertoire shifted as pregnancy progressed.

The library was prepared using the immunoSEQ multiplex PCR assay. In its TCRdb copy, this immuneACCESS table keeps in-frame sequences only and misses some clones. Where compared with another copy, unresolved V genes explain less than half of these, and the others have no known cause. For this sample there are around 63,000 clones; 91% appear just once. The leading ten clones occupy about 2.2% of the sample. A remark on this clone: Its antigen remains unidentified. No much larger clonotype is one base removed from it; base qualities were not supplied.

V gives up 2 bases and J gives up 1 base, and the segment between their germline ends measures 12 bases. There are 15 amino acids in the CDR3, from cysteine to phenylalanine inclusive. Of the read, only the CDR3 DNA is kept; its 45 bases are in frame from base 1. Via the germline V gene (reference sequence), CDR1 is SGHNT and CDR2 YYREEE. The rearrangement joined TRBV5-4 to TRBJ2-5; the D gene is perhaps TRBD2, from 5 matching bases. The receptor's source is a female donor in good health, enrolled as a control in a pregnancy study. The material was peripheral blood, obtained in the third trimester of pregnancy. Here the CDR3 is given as CASSFSGSPQETQYF. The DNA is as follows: TGTGCCAGCAGCTTTTCGGGGAGCCCCCAAGAGACCCAGTACTTC.